A single TCR beta chain is shown here with its context. Measured with immunoSEQ multiplex PCR; TCRdb has only the in-frame clones, and not every one. Of 50,000 to 75,000 clones listed, approximately 93% were seen once; the top ten hold approximately 2.6%. Looked up from germline, CDR1 is SQVTM and CDR2 is ANQGSEA. The CDR3 extends over 19 amino acids. The V segment lost 0 bases and the J segment 4 bases; nucleotides outside the gene matches: 18. The source of the sample is a study of blood T cell repertoires in COVID-19. Background on the study: T cells, B-cell-depleted T cells, or PBMCs supplied cDNA or gDNA.

The sample was peripheral blood. The receptor comes from an older man with active COVID-19. V is TRBV29-1 and J is TRBJ2-1, with TRBD2 matching 7 bases. The CDR3 nucleotides are TGCAGCGTTGAAGAAGTTATGGCAGGGTGGGCTAGCGGATACAATGAGCAGTTCTTC. It is translated as CSVEEVMAGWASGYNEQFF.